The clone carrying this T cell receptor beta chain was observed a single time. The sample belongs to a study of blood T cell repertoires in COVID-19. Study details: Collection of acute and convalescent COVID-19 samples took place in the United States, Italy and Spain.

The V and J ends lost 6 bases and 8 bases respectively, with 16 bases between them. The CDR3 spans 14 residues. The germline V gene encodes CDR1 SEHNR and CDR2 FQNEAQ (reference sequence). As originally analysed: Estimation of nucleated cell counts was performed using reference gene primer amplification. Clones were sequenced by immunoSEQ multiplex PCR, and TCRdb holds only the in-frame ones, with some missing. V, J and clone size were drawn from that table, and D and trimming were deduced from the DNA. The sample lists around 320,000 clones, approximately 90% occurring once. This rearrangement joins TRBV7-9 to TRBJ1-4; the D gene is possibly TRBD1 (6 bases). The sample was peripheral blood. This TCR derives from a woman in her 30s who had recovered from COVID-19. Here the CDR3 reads CASSYRVQEEKLFF. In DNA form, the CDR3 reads TGTGCCAGCAGTTACAGGGTTCAGGAGGAAAAACTGTTTTTT.